The text below deals with one T cell receptor (beta chain). Antigen: not known. The entry originates in a study of cytomegalovirus exposure and HLA in healthy donors. Whole-study context: Prior work identified 120 million or so unique TCR beta sequences in 150 million to 200 million T cells. Regarding the study as a whole: A further, later analysis showed that HLA-associated TCR beta chains (compared with equally common others) were more clonally expanded. TCR beta sequences reportedly predicted most subjects' HLA-A and HLA-B alleles accurately.

Healthy people donating bone marrow made up the donors. V lost 4 bases and J lost 11; bases outside the gene matches: 2. From germline, CDR1 is MNHEY and CDR2 SVGAGI. CDR3 length equals 14 residues. The PCR made use of 60 Vbeta and 13 Jbeta primers. The assay was immunoSEQ multiplex PCR, and TCRdb's table has in-frame clones only and misses some. The sample lists about 130,000 clones; approximately 80% were seen once. This sequence was found in a man aged 25 to 40 in good health and CMV-seronegative. The sample was PBMCs. The J gene is TRBJ2-1, the V gene TRBV6-5; TRBD2 aligns across 16 bases. The CDR3: CASSLGLAGGKQFF. CDR3 in DNA: TGTGCCAGCAGTTTGGGACTAGCGGGAGGGAAGCAGTTCTTC.